This is a list of T cell receptor beta chains from one sample in a study of low-dose radiotherapy and immunotherapy resistance in tumors. TCRdb re-analysed the reads in MiXCR, keeping a single row per CDR3 protein. In the table there are about 60,000 distinct CDR3 sequences, around 25% of which are singletons. Source: PBMCs, taken before treatment. The origin of the receptors is a male donor with prostate cancer. Each CDR3 is given with its conserved first and last residue. The D gene is left open where the match is weak. Rows give clone size only sometimes, using once, few, many, or a class for an expanded clone.

D gene	clone size	V gene	J gene	CDR3 DNA	CDR3 protein
-	many	TRBV28	TRBJ1-1	TGTGCCAGCAGTTTCCGGGCGCCCACTGAAGCTTTCTTT	CASSFRAPTEAFF
-	many	TRBV2	TRBJ2-2	TGTGCCAGCAGACCAGGGGCCGGGGAGCTGTTTTTT	CASRPGAGELFF
-	many	TRBV4-1	TRBJ2-5	TGCGCCAGCAGCCCCAACATGCAAGAGACCCAGTACTTC	CASSPNMQETQYF
-	many	TRBV24-1	TRBJ1-5	TGTGCCACCAGTGACGGGCTTGGCAATCAGCCCCAGCATTTT	CATSDGLGNQPQHF
-	many	TRBV27	TRBJ2-1	TGTGCCAGCAGTTTTTATGGTTTTGGTGAGCAGTTCTTC	CASSFYGFGEQFF
TRBD2	many	TRBV20-1	TRBJ2-7	TGCAGTGCTAGTAAAGCGGGAGGGGGAGAGCAGTACTTC	CSASKAGGGEQYF
-	many	TRBV30	TRBJ1-6	TGTGCCTGGACGACCGGGACATTCCTCAATTCACCCCTCCACTTT	CAWTTGTFLNSPLHF
-	many	TRBV18	TRBJ2-3	TGTGCCAGCTCACCACGCGGTGCAGATACGCAGTATTTT	CASSPRGADTQYF
-	many	TRBV7-8	TRBJ2-2	TGTGCCAGCAGCTTAGCGCTCCATGGGGCCGGGGAGCTGTTTTTT	CASSLALHGAGELFF
TRBD1	many	TRBV20-1	TRBJ1-4	TGCAGTGCCTGGACAGGGGCCTCTAATGAAAAACTGTTTTTT	CSAWTGASNEKLFF
-	many	TRBV9	TRBJ2-1	TGTGCCAGCAGCGTAACAGTCTCCTACAATGAGCAGTTCTTC	CASSVTVSYNEQFF
TRBD1	many	TRBV3-1	TRBJ2-5	TGTGCCAGCAGCCAACCCGGGACAGGGGAAGAGACCCAGTACTTC	CASSQPGTGEETQYF
-	many	TRBV6-2/TRBV6-3	TRBJ2-4	TGTGCCAGCAGCGTTCAGGGGGCCAAAAACATTCAGTACTTC	CASSVQGAKNIQYF
-	many	TRBV20-1	TRBJ1-5	TGCAGTGCTAGAGATCCCCGGGGAGAAAATCAGCCCCAGCATTTT	CSARDPRGENQPQHF
TRBD2	many	TRBV19	TRBJ2-1	TGTGCCAGTGCTAGCGGGGGGCTGGCCGGTGAGCAGTTCTTC	CASASGGLAGEQFF
-	many	TRBV19	TRBJ2-7	TGTGCCAGTAGTACGACGCGAAGCTCCTACGAGCAGTACTTC	CASSTTRSSYEQYF
-	many	TRBV29-1	TRBJ1-1	TGCAGCGTAGGGGGATTGGGGAACACTGAAGCTTTCTTT	CSVGGLGNTEAFF
TRBD1	-	TRBV7-2	TRBJ1-2	TGTGCCAGCAGCTTGGTTACAGGGGGTACGCATGGCTACACCTTC	CASSLVTGGTHGYTF
TRBD1	once	TRBV10-3	TRBJ2-2	TGTGCCATCAGTGGGGGGACAGGGGCGACCGGGGAGCTGTTTTTT	CAISGGTGATGELFF
TRBD2	few	TRBV28	TRBJ2-5	TGTGCCAGCAGGCGCCCGGGGGGTAGCGGGATGGAGACCCAGTACTTC	CASRRPGGSGMETQYF
-	-	TRBV5-1	TRBJ1-4	TGCGCCAGCAGCTTGTATTTGGGAGAAACTAATGAAAAACTGTTTTTT	CASSLYLGETNEKLFF
TRBD1	-	TRBV5-4	TRBJ1-1	TGTGCCAGCAGCCCTCGACAGGGGGCGAGTGGGACTGAAGCTTTCTTT	CASSPRQGASGTEAFF
-	once	TRBV5-1	TRBJ1-5	TGCGCCAGCAGCTTGGATGGGAGACGGGAGCCCCAGCATTTT	CASSLDGRREPQHF
TRBD2	many	TRBV12-3/TRBV12-4	TRBJ2-7	TGTGCCAGCAGTAGACTAGCGGTACACTACGAGCAGTACTTC	CASSRLAVHYEQYF
TRBD2	many	TRBV7-9	TRBJ2-7	TGTGCCAGCAGCGGACTAGCGGGATCTACCTACGAGCAGTACTTC	CASSGLAGSTYEQYF
-	many	TRBV30	TRBJ2-3	TGTGCCTGGAGTGCAGGGGCTAGCACAGATACGCAGTATTTT	CAWSAGASTDTQYF
-	once	TRBV6-1	TRBJ2-1	TGTGCCAGCGGGTATTACAATGAGCAGTTCTTC	CASGYYNEQFF
-	few	TRBV5-1	TRBJ2-1	TGCGCCAGCAGCTTGGAATCCAGCCACAATGAGCAGTTCTTC	CASSLESSHNEQFF
-	-	TRBV5-1	TRBJ2-7	-	CASSIYLCSARAGGTREQYF
-	many	TRBV7-3	TRBJ1-1	TGTGCCAGCAGCTCAAACAGCCAAAACACTGAAGCTTTCTTT	CASSSNSQNTEAFF
-	medium-sized	TRBV5-1	TRBJ2-7	TGCGCCAGCAGCGCCGTCTTCCTAGTGTCTTTCTCCTACGAGCAGTACTTC	CASSAVFLVSFSYEQYF
TRBD1	-	TRBV12-3/TRBV12-4	TRBJ2-2	TGTGCCAGCAGTGCCTGGGACAGGGTGTCCGGGGAGCTGTTTTTT	CASSAWDRVSGELFF
-	-	TRBV9	TRBJ1-1	TGTGCCAACAGCGTAGGGGTGGGCGCCTCTCGGAACACTGAAGCTTTCTTT	CANSVGVGASRNTEAFF